The present entry profiles one T cell receptor beta chain with its context. This entry is derived from a study of cytomegalovirus exposure and HLA in healthy donors. Study at large: Out of 150 million to 200 million T cells, an earlier analysis found roughly 110 million unique TCR beta sequences in total.

With 5 bases clipped from V and 6 bases from J, the junction kept 7 bases outside the gene matches. Germline V gives CDR1 MNHEY, CDR2 SVGAGI. This CDR3 is built from 14 residues. PCR primers comprised 60 Vbeta and 13 Jbeta primers. The method was immunoSEQ multiplex PCR; TCRdb's version includes in-frame clones alone and lacks a portion of them. Here the sample spans 130,000 to 150,000 clones, about four fifths being singletons. This clonotype was sampled from a woman aged 18-30 years in good health and CMV-seropositive. The rearrangement links TRBV6-5 to TRBJ2-3, with 8 positions matching TRBD1. Sequenced input: PBMCs. The chain's CDR3 is CASSPDRGPDTQYF. CDR3 DNA: TGTGCCAGCAGTCCCGACAGGGGACCCGATACGCAGTATTTT.